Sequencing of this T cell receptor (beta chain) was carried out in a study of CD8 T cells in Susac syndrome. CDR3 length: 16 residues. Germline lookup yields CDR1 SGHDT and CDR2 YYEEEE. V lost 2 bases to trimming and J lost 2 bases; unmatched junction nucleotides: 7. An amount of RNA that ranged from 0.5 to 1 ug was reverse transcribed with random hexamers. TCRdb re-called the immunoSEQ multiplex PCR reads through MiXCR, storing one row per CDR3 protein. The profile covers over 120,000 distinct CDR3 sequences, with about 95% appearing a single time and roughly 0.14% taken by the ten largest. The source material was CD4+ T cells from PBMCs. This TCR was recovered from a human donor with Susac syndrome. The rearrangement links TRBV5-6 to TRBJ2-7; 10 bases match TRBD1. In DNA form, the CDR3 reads TGTGCCAGCAGCTTAATCCGGGACAGGGGTACCTACGAGCAGTACTTC. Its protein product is CASSLIRDRGTYEQYF. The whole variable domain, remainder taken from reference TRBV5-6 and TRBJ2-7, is DAGVTQSPTHLIKTRGQQVTLRCSPKSGHDTVSWYQQALGQGPQFIFQYYEEEERQRGNFPDRFSGHQFPNYSSELNVNALLLGDSALYLCASSLIRDRGTYEQYFGPGTRLTVT.